This T cell receptor (beta chain) was identified in a study of blood T cell repertoires in COVID-19. Assay: immunoSEQ multiplex PCR; the TCRdb copy retains only in-frame clones and omits some. The top ten hold about 5% of the sample, which has about 280,000 clones, roughly 80% seen once. V shed 5 bases and J shed 7 bases, with 13 bases lying between them. This CDR3 is 13 amino acids long. The germline gives CDR1 KGHDR, CDR2 SFDVKD. The specimen was PBMCs or T cells enriched from blood (not recorded which). V gene TRBV24-1 combines with J gene TRBJ1-1; no reliable D call. This TCR came from a man between 40 and 49 years old who had been exposed to COVID-19. CDR3 nucleotide sequence: TGTGCCACCAGTGGGAGGGCGGGCGGTGAAGCTTTCTTT. Protein sequence: CATSGRAGGEAFF.